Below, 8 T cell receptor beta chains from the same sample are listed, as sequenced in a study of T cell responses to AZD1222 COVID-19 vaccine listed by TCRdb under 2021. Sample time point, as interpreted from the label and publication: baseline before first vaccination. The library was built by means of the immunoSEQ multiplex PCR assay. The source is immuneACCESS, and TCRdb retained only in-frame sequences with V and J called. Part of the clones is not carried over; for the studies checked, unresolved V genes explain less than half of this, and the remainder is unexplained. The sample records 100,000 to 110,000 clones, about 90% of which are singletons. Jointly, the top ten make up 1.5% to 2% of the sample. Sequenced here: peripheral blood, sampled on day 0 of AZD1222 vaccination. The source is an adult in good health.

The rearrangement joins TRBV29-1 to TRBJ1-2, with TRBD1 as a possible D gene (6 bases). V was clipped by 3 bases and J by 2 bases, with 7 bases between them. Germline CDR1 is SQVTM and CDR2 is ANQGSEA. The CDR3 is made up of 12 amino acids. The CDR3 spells CSVDQGNYGYTF. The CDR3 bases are TGCAGCGTTGATCAGGGGAACTATGGCTACACCTTC.

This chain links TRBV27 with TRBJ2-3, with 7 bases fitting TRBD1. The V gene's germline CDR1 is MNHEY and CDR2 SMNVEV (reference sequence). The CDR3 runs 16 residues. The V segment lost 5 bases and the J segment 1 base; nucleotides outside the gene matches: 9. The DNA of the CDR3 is TGTGCCAGCAGTCAAAGACAGGGAAGGGGCACAGATACGCAGTATTTT. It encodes CASSQRQGRGTDTQYF.

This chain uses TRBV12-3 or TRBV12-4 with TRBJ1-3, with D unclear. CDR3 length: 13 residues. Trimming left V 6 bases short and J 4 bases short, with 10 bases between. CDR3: CASRQSQGNTIYF. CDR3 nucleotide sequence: TGTGCCAGCAGACAATCACAGGGAAACACCATATATTTT.

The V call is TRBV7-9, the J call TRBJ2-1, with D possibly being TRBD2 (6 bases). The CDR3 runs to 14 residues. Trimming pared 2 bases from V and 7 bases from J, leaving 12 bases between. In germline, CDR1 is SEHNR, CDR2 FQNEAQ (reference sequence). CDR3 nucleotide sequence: TGTGCCAGCAGCTTAATGGGCGGGGAGAATGAGCAGTTCTTC. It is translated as CASSLMGGENEQFF. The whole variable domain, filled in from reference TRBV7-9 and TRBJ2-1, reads DTGVSQNPRHKITKRGQNVTFRCDPISEHNRLYWYRQTLGQGPEFLTYFQNEAQLEKSRLLSDRFSAERPKGSFSTLEIQRTEQGDSAMYLCASSLMGGENEQFFGPGTRLTVL.

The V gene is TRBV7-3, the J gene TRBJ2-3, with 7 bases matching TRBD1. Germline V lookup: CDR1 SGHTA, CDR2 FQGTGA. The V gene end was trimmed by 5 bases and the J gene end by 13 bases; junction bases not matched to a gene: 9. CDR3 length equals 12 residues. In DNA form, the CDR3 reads TGTGCCAGCAGCGACCCGGGACAGACAAAGTATTTT. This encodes CASSDPGQTKYF.

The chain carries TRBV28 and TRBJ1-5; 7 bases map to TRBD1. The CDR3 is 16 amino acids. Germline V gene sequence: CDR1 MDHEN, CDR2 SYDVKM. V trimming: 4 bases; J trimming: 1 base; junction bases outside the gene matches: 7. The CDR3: CASSWGRGRSNQPQHF. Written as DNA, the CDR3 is TGTGCCAGCAGTTGGGGGAGGGGGCGAAGCAATCAGCCCCAGCATTTT.

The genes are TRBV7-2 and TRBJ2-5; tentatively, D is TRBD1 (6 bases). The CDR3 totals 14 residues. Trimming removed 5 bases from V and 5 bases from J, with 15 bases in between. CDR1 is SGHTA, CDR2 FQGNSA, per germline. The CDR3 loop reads CASSPTSQGETQYF. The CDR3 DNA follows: TGTGCCAGCAGCCCGACTTCCCAGGGGGAGACCCAGTACTTC.

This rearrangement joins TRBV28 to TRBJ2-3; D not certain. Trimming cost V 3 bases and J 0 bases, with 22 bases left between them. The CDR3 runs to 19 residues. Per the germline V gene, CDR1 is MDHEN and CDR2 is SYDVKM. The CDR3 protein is CASSFSWVYTSTSTDTQYF. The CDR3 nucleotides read TGTGCCAGCAGTTTTAGTTGGGTATATACTTCCACTAGCACAGATACGCAGTATTTT.